The source of this TCR beta chain is a study of T cell repertoires in cytomegalovirus infection. Overall study: Recently identified HLA-C-restricted and well-studied HLA-B-restricted CMV epitopes were used. CMV infection plus the matching HLA type was flagged by public TCR beta signatures. Findings of the study overall: The study identified carriers of CMV plus the relevant HLA from cumulative public TCR beta family frequency. Dominating the ex vivo response were TCR beta clonotypes that were CMV-specific and HLA-C-restricted.

TCRdb re-derived calls from the reads in MiXCR, one entry per CDR3 protein. The sample shows fewer than 850,000 distinct CDR3 sequences, almost 30% of them seen only once. Trimming shortened V by 1 base and J by 4 bases, and 11 bases separated the two germline ends. Germline assignment: CDR1 SGHVS and CDR2 FNYEAQ. The CDR3 contains 15 residues. Turning to this clonotype: What it binds is not known.

The rearrangement uses TRBV7-6 and TRBJ2-1, with a possible D match to TRBD2 (5 bases). The sequence came from a human donor in good health (CMV status not recorded). Some clones in this sample may be carry-over from other donors' samples. Sequencing was performed on cultured CD8+ T cells from PBMCs, taken from culture after CMV antigen stimulation. The CDR3 DNA follows: TGTGCCAGCAGCTTAGTGGTGGGAGAGTACAATGAGCAGTTCTTC. Translating it yields CASSLVVGEYNEQFF.